These T cell receptor beta chains were read from a single sample in a study of graft-versus-host responses after intestinal transplantation. Clones were sequenced by immunoSEQ multiplex PCR, and TCRdb holds only the in-frame ones, with some missing. The sample carries roughly 60,000 clones, 70% to 90% recorded once. Here the sequenced sample was PBMCs, taken 26 days after transplant. Source of these receptors: a human patient who received an intestinal transplant, so some T cells may come from the graft donor. Both conserved end residues are part of each CDR3. D genes are given only for firm matches. Expanded clones get a size class; other rows say once, few or many, or leave the size out.

>TRBJ2-3|NA|NA|TRBV9
CASSVDGSTDTQYF
TGTGCCAGCAGCGTAGATGGCAGCACAGATACGCAGTATTTT
>TRBJ2-7|NA|NA|TRBV28
CASSSGSFPYEQYF
TGTGCCAGCAGTTCCGGGTCGTTCCCTTACGAGCAGTACTTC
>TRBJ2-1|NA|NA|TRBV29-1
CSVLPTSSYNEQFF
TGCAGCGTTCTCCCCACGAGCTCCTACAATGAGCAGTTCTTC
>TRBJ2-1|TRBD2|NA|TRBV7-9
CASRSTPGTSGGDPREQFF
TGTGCCAGCAGATCGACGCCCGGGACTAGCGGGGGGGACCCCCGTGAGCAGTTCTTC
>TRBJ1-2|NA|few|TRBV7-9
CASSRGTSLGGYTF
TGTGCCAGCAGCCGAGGGACTTCCCTGGGTGGCTACACCTTC
>TRBJ2-7|NA|NA|TRBV25-1
CASSEGGAQYF
TGTGCCAGCAGTGAGGGCGGGGCACAGTACTTC
>TRBJ2-1|TRBD2|NA|TRBV7-3
CASSLNAGGLDEQFF
TGTGCCAGCAGCTTAAACGCGGGGGGGCTCGATGAGCAGTTCTTC
>TRBJ1-2|NA|NA|TRBV5-1
CASSLVGHERGYGYTF
TGCGCCAGCAGCTTGGTGGGACATGAACGGGGCTATGGCTACACCTTC
>TRBJ1-5|NA|NA|TRBV30
CAWSGRVSNQPQHF
TGTGCCTGGAGTGGCAGGGTCAGCAATCAGCCCCAGCATTTT
>TRBJ1-1|NA|NA|TRBV28
CASSLTARHEAFF
TGTGCCAGCAGTTTGACAGCTAGACATGAAGCTTTCTTT
>TRBJ2-7|TRBD2|NA|TRBV2
CASSDASGSLEQYF
TGTGCCAGCAGTGACGCTAGCGGGAGCCTCGAGCAGTACTTC
>TRBJ2-7|TRBD1|once|TRBV6-1
CASSGLGTGAYEQYF
TGTGCCAGCAGTGGTCTCGGGACAGGGGCCTACGAGCAGTACTTC
>TRBJ1-1|TRBD1|NA|TRBV13
CASSLTGGSDAEAFF
TGTGCCAGCAGCTTAACAGGGGGGTCGGACGCTGAAGCTTTCTTT
>TRBJ1-1|NA|NA|TRBV6-5
CASTRGLNTEAFF
TGTGCCAGTACCAGGGGACTGAACACTGAAGCTTTCTTT
>TRBJ2-6|NA|NA|TRBV6-5
CASSYQKQPGANVLTF
TGTGCCAGCAGTTACCAGAAACAACCTGGGGCCAACGTCCTGACTTTC
>TRBJ2-1|TRBD2|once|TRBV7-9
CASSSLLAGNEQFF
TGTGCCAGCAGCTCCTTGCTAGCGGGGAATGAGCAGTTCTTC
>TRBJ1-1|NA|NA|TRBV4-3
CASSQDWDTNTEAFF
TGCGCCAGCAGCCAAGATTGGGACACAAACACTGAAGCTTTCTTT
>TRBJ2-2|NA|NA|TRBV4-2
CASSQEGKGGTGELFF
TGTGCCAGCAGCCAAGAAGGGAAGGGGGGGACCGGGGAGCTGTTTTTT
>TRBJ2-7|NA|NA|TRBV10-1
CASRQRAHYHSSYEQYF
TGCGCCAGCAGACAGCGGGCCCACTATCATAGCTCCTACGAGCAGTACTTC
>TRBJ1-2|NA|NA|TRBV30
CAWSPQGWGYTF
TGTGCCTGGAGTCCTCAGGGTTGGGGCTACACCTTC
>TRBJ2-7|TRBD2|NA|TRBV30
CAWSVGRGKYF
TGTGCCTGGAGTGTAGGGCGGGGGAAGTACTTC
>TRBJ1-1|TRBD1|NA|TRBV28
CASKRTGGVKAFF
TGTGCCAGTAAACGGACAGGGGGCGTGAAAGCTTTCTTT
>TRBJ2-3|NA|NA|TRBV10-1
CASSEQVADTQYF
TGCGCCAGCAGTGAACAGGTCGCAGATACGCAGTATTTT
>TRBJ2-7|NA|NA|TRBV7-5
CARRAGTGDAYEQYF
TGTGCCAGAAGGGCCGGGACAGGTGACGCCTACGAGCAGTACTTC
>TRBJ2-5|TRBD1|NA|TRBV2
CASILFRQGQETQYF
TGTGCCAGCATTCTATTTCGACAGGGACAAGAGACCCAGTACTTC
>TRBJ2-4|TRBD2|once|TRBV28
CASSGGGRGLAKNIQYF
TGTGCCAGCAGTGGAGGCGGGAGAGGGTTAGCCAAAAACATTCAGTACTTC
>TRBJ2-7|TRBD1|NA|TRBV13
CASSLGRWTGGLEQYF
TGTGCCAGCAGCTTAGGCCGATGGACAGGAGGTTTGGAGCAGTACTTC
>TRBJ2-7|TRBD2|NA|TRBV11-2
CASSPGTSGSDEQYF
TGTGCCAGCAGCCCCGGGACTAGCGGGAGTGACGAGCAGTACTTC
>TRBJ2-3|TRBD1|NA|TRBV7-6
CASSLLWGQEYSSTDTQYF
TGTGCCAGCAGCTTATTGTGGGGACAGGAATATTCTAGCACAGATACGCAGTATTTT
>TRBJ2-1|NA|few|TRBV29-1
CSVLTGSYNEQFF
TGCAGCGTCCTGACAGGCTCCTACAATGAGCAGTTCTTC
>TRBJ1-1|TRBD1|NA|TRBV6-5
CASSYPKTGKAFF
TGTGCCAGCAGTTATCCTAAGACAGGGAAAGCTTTCTTT
>TRBJ2-2|TRBD1|NA|TRBV19
CASSIVTGVPGELFF
TGTGCCAGTAGTATAGTTACAGGGGTTCCCGGGGAGCTGTTTTTT
>TRBJ2-1|TRBD2|NA|TRBV13
CASSLGLLAGPGEQFF
TGTGCCAGCAGCTTAGGTCTACTAGCGGGACCCGGTGAGCAGTTCTTC
>TRBJ2-2|TRBD2|NA|TRBV4-2
CASSPRGQAGGWNTGELFF
TGTGCCAGCAGCCCCCGGGGTCAAGCGGGAGGGTGGAACACCGGGGAGCTGTTTTTT
>TRBJ1-6|NA|once|TRBV27
CASSFQGTYNSPLHF
TGTGCCAGCAGTTTTCAGGGAACCTATAATTCACCCCTCCACTTT
>TRBJ2-7|NA|NA|TRBV11-2
CASSYRAGSPYEQYF
TGTGCCAGCAGCTACAGGGCGGGTAGCCCCTACGAGCAGTACTTC